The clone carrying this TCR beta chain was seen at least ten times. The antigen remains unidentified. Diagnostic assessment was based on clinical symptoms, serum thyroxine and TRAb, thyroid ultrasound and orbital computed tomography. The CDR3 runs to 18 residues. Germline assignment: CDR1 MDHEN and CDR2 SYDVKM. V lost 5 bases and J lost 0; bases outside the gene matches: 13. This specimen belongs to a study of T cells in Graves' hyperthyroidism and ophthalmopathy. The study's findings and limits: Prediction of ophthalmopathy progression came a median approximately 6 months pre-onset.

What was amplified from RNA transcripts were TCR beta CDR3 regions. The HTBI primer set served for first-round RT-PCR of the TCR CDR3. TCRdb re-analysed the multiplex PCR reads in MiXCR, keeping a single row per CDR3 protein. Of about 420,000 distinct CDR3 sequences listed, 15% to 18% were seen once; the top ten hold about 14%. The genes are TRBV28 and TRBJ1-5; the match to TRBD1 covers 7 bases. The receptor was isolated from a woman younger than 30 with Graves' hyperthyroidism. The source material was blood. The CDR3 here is CASSATLGQIFSNQPQHF. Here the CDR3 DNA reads TGTGCCAGCAGTGCCACCCTGGGACAGATCTTTAGCAATCAGCCCCAGCATTTT.